These 18 T cell receptor beta chains were all obtained from the same sample, sequenced in a study of shared clonotypes between healthy human individuals. Data came from immunoSEQ multiplex PCR; TCRdb stores just in-frame clones and leaves some out. Among around 510,000 clones listed, approximately 95% were seen once. The sample comprised naive CD4+ T cells sorted from blood. Subset meaning: CD45RA+ positively selected. All receptors derive from a woman in her twenties or thirties in good health.

This clone was recorded only once. The junction shows a germline mismatch at one end, possibly a read error. V usage is TRBV7-9 and J usage is TRBJ1-3; no reliable D call. The CDR3 sequence is 16 residues long. Germline CDR1 and CDR2: SEHNR and FQNEAQ (reference sequence). CDR3 loop: CASSLGASNSRNTIYF. Written as DNA, the CDR3 is TGTGCCAGCAGCTTAGGGGCTTCGAACTCTCGAAACACCATATATTTT.

The chain has TRBV2 and TRBJ1-2; D gene ambiguous. CDR3 length: 13 amino acids. Per the germline V gene, CDR1 is SNHLY and CDR2 is FYNNEI. Trimming cost V 8 bases and J 3 bases, with 13 bases left between them. CDR3 region: CASSTDSDYGYTF. Written as DNA, the CDR3 is TGTGCCAGCTCCACGGACTCCGACTATGGCTACACCTTC.

The chain employs TRBV10-1 and TRBJ2-5, with unresolved D. The germline gives CDR1 WNHNN, CDR2 SYGVQD (reference sequence). The CDR3 has 15 residues. Trimming removed 3 bases from V and 5 bases from J, with 16 bases in between. The chain's CDR3 is CASSEHSLGMETQYF. The DNA for the CDR3 is TGCGCCAGCAGTGAACATAGTTTAGGGATGGAGACCCAGTACTTC.

Comment on this clone: This same CDR3 is encoded by further DNA sequences in the sample. J is TRBJ2-5 and V is TRBV5-1; D is unresolved. Germline values: CDR1 SGHRS, CDR2 YFSETQ. The V end lost 4 bases, the J end lost 0 bases, and 4 bases lay between the germline ends. There are 12 residues in the CDR3. In DNA form, the CDR3 reads TGCGCCAGCAGCGCAAACCAAGAGACCCAGTACTTC. Its translation is CASSANQETQYF.

The chain couples TRBV5-1 to TRBJ1-1, with 7 bases aligning to TRBD1. The ends lost 2 bases at V and 4 bases at J; junction bases unmatched: 2. This CDR3 is 13 amino acids long. Germline-derived CDR1 and CDR2 are SGHRS and YFSETQ. CDR3 residues: CASSFQGGTEAFF. The CDR3 DNA follows: TGCGCCAGCAGCTTTCAGGGGGGCACTGAAGCTTTCTTT.

CDR3 region: CSVERDRGFGEQYF. CDR3 coding DNA: TGCAGCGTTGAAAGGGACAGGGGGTTTGGCGAGCAGTACTTC. The chain carries TRBV29-1 and TRBJ2-7; 11 bases agree with TRBD1. CDR1 is SQVTM, CDR2 ANQGSEA, per germline. The CDR3 sequence is 14 residues long. The V gene end was trimmed by 2 bases and the J gene end by 6 bases; junction bases not matched to a gene: 6.

The chain has TRBV28 and TRBJ2-7, with 7 positions matching TRBD1. This CDR3 comprises 16 residues. J lost 4 bases, V lost 5 bases, and 14 bases had no gene match. From germline, CDR1 is MDHEN and CDR2 SYDVKM. The CDR3 sequence is CASSPTGEGGGYEQYF. In DNA, the CDR3 is TGTGCCAGCAGTCCAACCGGGGAAGGGGGCGGATACGAGCAGTACTTC. Together with reference TRBV28 and TRBJ2-7, the CDR3 gives the full variable domain: DVKVTQSSRYLVKRTGEKVFLECVQDMDHENMFWYRQDPGLGLRLIYFSYDVKMKEKGDIPEGYSVSREKKERFSLILESASTNQTSMYLCASSPTGEGGGYEQYFGPGTRLTVT.

V usage is TRBV7-9 and J usage is TRBJ2-1, with TRBD2 matching over 14 bases. Trimming at V came to 5 bases and at J to 4 bases, leaving 10 bases not matched to a gene. Germline V lookup: CDR1 SEHNR, CDR2 FQNEAQ (reference sequence). This CDR3 is 18 amino acids long. The DNA of the CDR3 is TGTGCCAGCAGCACCGGGACTAGCGGGAGAGGAGGGTACAATGAGCAGTTCTTC. This sequence encodes CASSTGTSGRGGYNEQFF.

This clone has a single count. The chain joins TRBV6-1 to TRBJ2-3; D uncertain. Trimming took off 7 bases at V and 1 base at J, with 12 bases between the two ends. This CDR3 spans 14 amino acids. Germline V lookup: CDR1 MNHNS, CDR2 SASEGT. The CDR3 nucleotides read TGTGCCAGCACTACGGCGACCCGCACAGATACGCAGTATTTT. Its translation is CASTTATRTDTQYF.

The chain couples TRBV2 to TRBJ1-1; D not resolved. CDR1 SNHLY and CDR2 FYNNEI come from the germline V gene. Trimming took 1 base from V and 11 from J, leaving 8 bases between them. The CDR3 has 11 residues. The CDR3 loop is CASSEGRSAFF. The CDR3 DNA sequence: TGTGCCAGCAGTGAAGGGAGATCGGCTTTCTTT.

The chain carries TRBV27 and TRBJ2-5, with D possibly TRBD1 on 5 matching bases. Judging by the DNA end, TRBJ2-7 fits better; the J call may be wrong. The CDR3 spans 15 residues. CDR1 is MNHEY, CDR2 SMNVEV, per germline (reference sequence). The CDR3 protein is CASSFPGRAAYEQYF. The CDR3, as DNA: TGTGCCAGCAGTTTTCCCGGCAGGGCGGCCTACGAGCAGTACTTC.

The rearrangement links TRBV19 to TRBJ2-7, with D perhaps TRBD1 or TRBD2 (5 bases each). Trimming removed 3 bases at V and 2 bases at J, with 17 bases between. The CDR3 covers 16 residues. Germline CDR1 is LNHDA and CDR2 is SQIVND (reference sequence). In DNA, the CDR3 is TGTGCCAGTAGTATCCGAACGGGACGCAGGGCCTACGAGCAGTACTTC. It specifies CASSIRTGRRAYEQYF.

The chain has TRBV5-1 and TRBJ1-1; D remains ambiguous. The CDR3 consists of 15 residues. The V gene lost 4 bases and the J gene lost 1 base, with 14 bases spanning the gap. CDR1 is SGHRS, CDR2 YFSETQ, per germline. CDR3 nucleotide sequence: TGCGCCAGCAGCAAAGGTTGGGCAGAGAACACTGAAGCTTTCTTT. This gives the protein CASSKGWAENTEAFF.

The chain combines TRBV5-1 with TRBJ2-5; the match to TRBD1 covers 10 bases. CDR1 is SGHRS and CDR2 is YFSETQ in the germline V gene. V lost 0 bases to trimming and J lost 5 bases; unmatched junction nucleotides: 7. This CDR3 spans 16 amino acids. The DNA for the CDR3 is TGCGCCAGCAGCTTGGTAGTGGACAGGGGGTCGGAGACCCAGTACTTC. Its translation is CASSLVVDRGSETQYF.

The rearrangement links TRBV28 to TRBJ2-5; tentative D call: TRBD2 (5 bases). Germline assignment: CDR1 MDHEN and CDR2 SYDVKM. This CDR3 spans 12 amino acids. The V end was cut by 1 base, the J end by 5 bases, with 5 bases between. This CDR3 reads CASSLLAETQYF. The CDR3 coding sequence is TGTGCCAGCAGTTTATTAGCGGAGACCCAGTACTTC.

The chain has TRBV4-2 and TRBJ2-5; 7 bases line up with TRBD2. The tail of the sequence fits TRBJ2-7 better, so the J call may be wrong. Germline CDR1 LGHNA, CDR2 YNFKEQ. CDR3 length: 14 amino acids. The CDR3 sequence is CASSQGQAGYEQYF. The CDR3 nucleotides are TGTGCCAGCAGCCAAGGGCAAGCGGGGTACGAGCAGTACTTC.

The V gene is TRBV28, the J gene TRBJ1-2, with 8 nucleotides matching TRBD1. The CDR3 runs 18 residues. V gave up 10 bases and J gave up 2 bases; unmatched junction bases: 21. Germline V lookup: CDR1 MDHEN, CDR2 SYDVKM. The CDR3 DNA follows: TGTGCCATCGTGGACAGGGTACCGATGCCTCACCAAAACTATGGCTACACCTTC. This codes for CAIVDRVPMPHQNYGYTF.

The chain has TRBV5-1 and TRBJ2-7; possible D gene TRBD2, 5 bases. The germline gives CDR1 SGHRS, CDR2 YFSETQ. Trimming removed 1 base at V and 3 bases at J, with 8 bases between. The CDR3 is 13 residues long. DNA for the CDR3: TGCGCCAGCAGCTTGTCTAGCAACTACGAGCAGTACTTC. Translation gives CASSLSSNYEQYF. The full variable domain, in which reference TRBV5-1 and TRBJ2-7 provide the parts outside the CDR3, is KAGVTQTPRYLIKTRGQQVTLSCSPISGHRSVSWYQQTPGQGLQFLFEYFSETQRNKGNFPGRFSGRQFSNSRSEMNVSTLELGDSALYLCASSLSSNYEQYFGPGTRLTVT.